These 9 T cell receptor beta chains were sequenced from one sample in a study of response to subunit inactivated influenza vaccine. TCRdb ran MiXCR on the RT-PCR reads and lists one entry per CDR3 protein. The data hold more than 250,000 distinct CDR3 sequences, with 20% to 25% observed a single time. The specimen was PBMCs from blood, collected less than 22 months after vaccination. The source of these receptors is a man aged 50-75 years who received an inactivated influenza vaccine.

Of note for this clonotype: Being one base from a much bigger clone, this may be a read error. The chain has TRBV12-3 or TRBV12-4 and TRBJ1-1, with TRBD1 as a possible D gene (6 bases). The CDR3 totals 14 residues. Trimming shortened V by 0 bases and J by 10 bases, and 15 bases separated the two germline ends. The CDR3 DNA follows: TGTGCCAGCAGTTTAGCGCATCAGGGGAATGGAGCTTTCTTT. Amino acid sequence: CASSLAHQGNGAFF.

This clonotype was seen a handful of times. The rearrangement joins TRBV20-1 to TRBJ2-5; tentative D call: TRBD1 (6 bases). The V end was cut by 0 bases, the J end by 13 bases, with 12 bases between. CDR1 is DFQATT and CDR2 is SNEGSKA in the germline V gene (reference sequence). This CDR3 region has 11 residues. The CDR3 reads CSARELKGVYF. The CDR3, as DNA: TGCAGTGCTAGAGAATTAAAGGGGGTGTACTTC.

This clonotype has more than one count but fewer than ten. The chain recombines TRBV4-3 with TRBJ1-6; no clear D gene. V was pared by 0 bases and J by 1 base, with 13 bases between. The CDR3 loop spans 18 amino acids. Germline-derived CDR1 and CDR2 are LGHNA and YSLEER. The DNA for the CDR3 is TGCGCCAGCAGCCAAGATGGTGGACTAGGGTCCTATAATTCACCCCTCCACTTT. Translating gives CASSQDGGLGSYNSPLHF.

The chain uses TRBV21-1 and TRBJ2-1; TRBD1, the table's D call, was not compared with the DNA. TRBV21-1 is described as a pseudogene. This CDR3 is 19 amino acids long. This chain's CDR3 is CASSSRSGPPFVSYNEQFF. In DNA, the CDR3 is TGTGCCAGCAGCAGCCGTTCCGGGCCCCCGTTCGTATCCTACAATGAGCAGTTCTTC.

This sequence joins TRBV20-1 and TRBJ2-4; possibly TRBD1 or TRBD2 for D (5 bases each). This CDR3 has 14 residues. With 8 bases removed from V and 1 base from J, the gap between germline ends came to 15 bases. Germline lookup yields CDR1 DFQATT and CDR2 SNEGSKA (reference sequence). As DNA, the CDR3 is TGCAGTTCCGTGGGGGTCATGGCCAAAAACATTCAGTACTTC. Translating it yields CSSVGVMAKNIQYF.

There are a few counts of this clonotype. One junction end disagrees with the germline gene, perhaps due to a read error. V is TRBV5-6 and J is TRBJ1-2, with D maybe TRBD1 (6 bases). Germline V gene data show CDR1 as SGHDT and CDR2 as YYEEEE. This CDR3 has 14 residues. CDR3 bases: TGTGCCAGCAGCCCGGGGAGGCGACAGGAGTCCTTCAGCTTC. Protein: CASSPGRRQESFSF.

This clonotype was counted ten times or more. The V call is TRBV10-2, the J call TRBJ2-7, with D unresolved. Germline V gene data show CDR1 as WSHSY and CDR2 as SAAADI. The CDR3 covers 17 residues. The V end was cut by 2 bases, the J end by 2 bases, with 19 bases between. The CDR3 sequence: CASSEPYRIGGAYEQYF. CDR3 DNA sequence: TGCGCCAGCAGTGAGCCATACAGAATCGGCGGCGCCTACGAGCAGTACTTC.

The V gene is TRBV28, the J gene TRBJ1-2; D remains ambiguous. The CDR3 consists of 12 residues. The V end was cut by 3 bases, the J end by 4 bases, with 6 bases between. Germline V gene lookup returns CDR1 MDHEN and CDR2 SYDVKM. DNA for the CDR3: TGTGCCAGCAGTTTCGCCACCTATGGCTACACCTTC. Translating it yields CASSFATYGYTF.

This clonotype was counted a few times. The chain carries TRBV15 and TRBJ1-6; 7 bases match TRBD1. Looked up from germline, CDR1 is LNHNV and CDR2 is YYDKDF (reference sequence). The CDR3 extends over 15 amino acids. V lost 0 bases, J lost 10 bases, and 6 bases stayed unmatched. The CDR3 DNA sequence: TGTGCCACCAGCAGAGATTGGACAGGCGTCTCACCCCTCCACTTT. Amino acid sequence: CATSRDWTGVSPLHF.